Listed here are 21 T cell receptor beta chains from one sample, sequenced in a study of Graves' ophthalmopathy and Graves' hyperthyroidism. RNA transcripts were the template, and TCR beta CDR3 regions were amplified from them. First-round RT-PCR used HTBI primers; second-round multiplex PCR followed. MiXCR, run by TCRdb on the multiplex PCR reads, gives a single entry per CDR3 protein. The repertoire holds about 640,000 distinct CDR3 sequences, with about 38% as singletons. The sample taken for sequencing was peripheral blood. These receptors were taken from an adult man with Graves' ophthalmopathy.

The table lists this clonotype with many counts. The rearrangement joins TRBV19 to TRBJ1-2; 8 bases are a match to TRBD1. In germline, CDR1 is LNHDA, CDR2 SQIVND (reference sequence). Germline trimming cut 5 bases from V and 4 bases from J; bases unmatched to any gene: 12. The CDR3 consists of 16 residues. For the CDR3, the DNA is TGTGCCAGTAGTGCGACCGGGACAGGAGCTAGCTATGGCTACACCTTC. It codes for CASSATGTGASYGYTF. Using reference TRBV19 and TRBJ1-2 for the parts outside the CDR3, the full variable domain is DGGITQSPKYLFRKEGQNVTLSCEQNLNHDAMYWYRQDPGQGLRLIYYSQIVNDFQKGDIAEGYSVSREKKESFPLTVTSAQKNPTAFYLCASSATGTGASYGYTFGSGTRLTVV.

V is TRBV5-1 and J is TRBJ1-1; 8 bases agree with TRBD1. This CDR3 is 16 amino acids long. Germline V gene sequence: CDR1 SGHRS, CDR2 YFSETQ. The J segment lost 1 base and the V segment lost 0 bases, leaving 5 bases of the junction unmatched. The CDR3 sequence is CASSLALTGANTEAFF. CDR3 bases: TGCGCCAGCAGCTTGGCCCTGACAGGGGCGAACACTGAAGCTTTCTTT.

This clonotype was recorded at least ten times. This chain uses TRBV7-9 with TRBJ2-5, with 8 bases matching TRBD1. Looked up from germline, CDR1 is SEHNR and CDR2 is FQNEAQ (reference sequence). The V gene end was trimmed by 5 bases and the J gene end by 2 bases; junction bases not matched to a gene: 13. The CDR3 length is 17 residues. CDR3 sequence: CASSPERLDRDQETQYF. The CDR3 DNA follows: TGTGCCAGCAGCCCCGAAAGGTTGGACAGGGATCAAGAGACCCAGTACTTC.

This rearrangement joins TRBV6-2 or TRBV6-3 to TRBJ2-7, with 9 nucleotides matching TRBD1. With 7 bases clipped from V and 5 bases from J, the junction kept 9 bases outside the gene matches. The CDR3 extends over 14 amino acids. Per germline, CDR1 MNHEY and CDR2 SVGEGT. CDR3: CASTAGQGSHEQYV. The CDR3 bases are TGTGCCAGCACAGCGGGACAGGGTTCCCACGAGCAGTACGTC.

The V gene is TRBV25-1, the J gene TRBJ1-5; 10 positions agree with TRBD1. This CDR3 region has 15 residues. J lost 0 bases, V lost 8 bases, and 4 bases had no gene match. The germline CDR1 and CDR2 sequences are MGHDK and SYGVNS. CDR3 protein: CASAGTGDSNQPQHF. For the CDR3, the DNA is TGTGCCAGCGCCGGGACAGGGGATAGCAATCAGCCCCAGCATTTT.

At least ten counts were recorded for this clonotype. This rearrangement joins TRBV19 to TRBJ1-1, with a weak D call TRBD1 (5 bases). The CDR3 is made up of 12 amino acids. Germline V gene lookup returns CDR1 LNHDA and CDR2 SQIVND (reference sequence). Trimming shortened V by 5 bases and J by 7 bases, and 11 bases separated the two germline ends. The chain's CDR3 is CASSAGLYEAFF. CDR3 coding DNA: TGTGCCAGTAGTGCGGGACTATATGAAGCTTTCTTT.

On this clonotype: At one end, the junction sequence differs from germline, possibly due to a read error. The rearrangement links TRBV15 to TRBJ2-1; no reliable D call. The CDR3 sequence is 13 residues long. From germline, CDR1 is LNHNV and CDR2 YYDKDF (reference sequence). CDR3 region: CASSLVPHNEQFF. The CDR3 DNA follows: TGTGCCAGCAGCTTGGTGCCACACAATGAGCAGTTCTTC.

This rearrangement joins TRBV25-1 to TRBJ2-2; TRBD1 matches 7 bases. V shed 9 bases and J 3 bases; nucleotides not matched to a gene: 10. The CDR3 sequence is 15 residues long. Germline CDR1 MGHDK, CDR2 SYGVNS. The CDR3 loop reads CASKTGTGDTGELFF. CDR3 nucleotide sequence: TGTGCCAGTAAAACGGGAACAGGGGACACCGGGGAGCTGTTTTTT.

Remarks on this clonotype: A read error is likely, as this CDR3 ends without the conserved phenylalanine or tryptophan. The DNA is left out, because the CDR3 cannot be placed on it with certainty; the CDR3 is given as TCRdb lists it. CDR3 region: CSARRLSSY. The V and J genes are TRBV20-1 and TRBJ2-5. Germline V gene data show CDR1 as DFQATT and CDR2 as SNEGSKA (reference sequence). A total of 9 residues make up the CDR3, ends included.

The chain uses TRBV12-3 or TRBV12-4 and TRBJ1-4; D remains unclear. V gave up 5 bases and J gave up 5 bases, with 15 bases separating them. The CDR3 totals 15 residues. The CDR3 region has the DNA TGTGCCAGCAGTCCGACGGCCTCGGGAAATGAAAAACTGTTTTTT. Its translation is CASSPTASGNEKLFF.

The CDR3 sequence: CASSIGGAGQNEKLFF. Here the CDR3 DNA reads TGTGCCAGTAGTATAGGAGGGGCAGGGCAGAATGAAAAACTGTTTTTT. V usage is TRBV19 and J usage is TRBJ1-4, with D perhaps matching TRBD1 (5 bases). This CDR3 is 16 amino acids long. Per the germline V gene, CDR1 is LNHDA and CDR2 is SQIVND (reference sequence). Trimming removed 1 base at V and 5 bases at J, with 14 bases between. Using reference TRBV19 and TRBJ1-4 for the parts outside the CDR3, the full variable domain is DGGITQSPKYLFRKEGQNVTLSCEQNLNHDAMYWYRQDPGQGLRLIYYSQIVNDFQKGDIAEGYSVSREKKESFPLTVTSAQKNPTAFYLCASSIGGAGQNEKLFFGSGTQLSVL.

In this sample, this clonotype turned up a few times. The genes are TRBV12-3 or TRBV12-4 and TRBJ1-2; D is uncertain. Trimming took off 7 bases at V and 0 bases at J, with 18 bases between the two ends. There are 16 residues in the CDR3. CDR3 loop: CASTKTWQQANYGYTF. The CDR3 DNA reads TGTGCCAGCACCAAAACGTGGCAGCAAGCTAACTATGGCTACACCTTC.

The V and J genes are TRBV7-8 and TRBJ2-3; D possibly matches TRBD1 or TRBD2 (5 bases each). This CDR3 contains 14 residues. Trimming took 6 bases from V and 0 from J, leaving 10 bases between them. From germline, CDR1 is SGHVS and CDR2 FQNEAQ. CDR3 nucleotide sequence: TGTGCCAGCAGGCATAGGGACAGCACAGATACGCAGTATTTT. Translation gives CASRHRDSTDTQYF.

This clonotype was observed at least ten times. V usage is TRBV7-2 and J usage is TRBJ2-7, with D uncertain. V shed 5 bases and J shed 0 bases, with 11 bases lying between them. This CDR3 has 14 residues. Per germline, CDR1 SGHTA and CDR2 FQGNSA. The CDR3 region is CASSPQWSSYEQYF. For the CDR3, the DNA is TGTGCCAGCAGCCCACAGTGGTCCTCCTACGAGCAGTACTTC.

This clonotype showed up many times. The CDR3 DNA reads as TGTGCCAGCAGTTTATTGACAGGGGAAGCTTTCTTT. Translation: CASSLLTGEAFF. The chain has TRBV27 and TRBJ1-1, with 7 bases matching TRBD1. V gave up 1 base and J gave up 8 bases; unmatched junction bases: 1. The germline CDR1 and CDR2 sequences are MNHEY and SMNVEV (reference sequence). The CDR3 consists of 12 residues.

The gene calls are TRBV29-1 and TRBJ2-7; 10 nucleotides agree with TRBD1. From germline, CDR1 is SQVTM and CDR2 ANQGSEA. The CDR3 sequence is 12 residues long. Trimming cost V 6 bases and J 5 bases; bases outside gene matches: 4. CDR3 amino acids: CSVTGQGHEQYF. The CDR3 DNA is TGCAGCGTAACGGGACAGGGGCACGAGCAGTACTTC.

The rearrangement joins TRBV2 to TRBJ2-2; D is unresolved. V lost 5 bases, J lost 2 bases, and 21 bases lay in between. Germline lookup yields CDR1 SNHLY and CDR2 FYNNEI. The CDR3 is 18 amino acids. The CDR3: CASSRTVLLAKNTGELFF. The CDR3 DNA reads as TGTGCCAGCAGTCGGACGGTGCTGTTAGCCAAAAACACCGGGGAGCTGTTTTTT.

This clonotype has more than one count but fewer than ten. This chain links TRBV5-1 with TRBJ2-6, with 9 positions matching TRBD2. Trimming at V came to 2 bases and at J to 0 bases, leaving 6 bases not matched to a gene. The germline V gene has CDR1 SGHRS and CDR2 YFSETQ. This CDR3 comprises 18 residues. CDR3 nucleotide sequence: TGCGCCAGCAGCTTACGAGAACTAGCGGGCTCTGGGGCCAACGTCCTGACTTTC. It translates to CASSLRELAGSGANVLTF.

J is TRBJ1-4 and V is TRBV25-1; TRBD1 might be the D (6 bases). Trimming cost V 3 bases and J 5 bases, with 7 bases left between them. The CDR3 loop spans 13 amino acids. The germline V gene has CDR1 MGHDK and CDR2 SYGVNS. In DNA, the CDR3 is TGTGCCAGCAGTGAGGGGGGCAATGAAAAACTGTTTTTT. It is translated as CASSEGGNEKLFF.

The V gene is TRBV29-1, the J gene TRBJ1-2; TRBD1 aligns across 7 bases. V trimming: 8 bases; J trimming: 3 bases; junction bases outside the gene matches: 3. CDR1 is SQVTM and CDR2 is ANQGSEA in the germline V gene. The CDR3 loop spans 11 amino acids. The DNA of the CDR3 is TGCAGCAGACAGGGTGACTATGGCTACACCTTC. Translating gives CSRQGDYGYTF.

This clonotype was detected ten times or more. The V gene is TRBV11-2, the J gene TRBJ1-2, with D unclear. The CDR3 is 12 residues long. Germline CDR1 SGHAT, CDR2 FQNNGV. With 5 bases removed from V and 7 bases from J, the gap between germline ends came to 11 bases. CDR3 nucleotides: TGTGCCAGCAGCCCGTCCGGAGGTGGCTACACCTTC. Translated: CASSPSGGGYTF.